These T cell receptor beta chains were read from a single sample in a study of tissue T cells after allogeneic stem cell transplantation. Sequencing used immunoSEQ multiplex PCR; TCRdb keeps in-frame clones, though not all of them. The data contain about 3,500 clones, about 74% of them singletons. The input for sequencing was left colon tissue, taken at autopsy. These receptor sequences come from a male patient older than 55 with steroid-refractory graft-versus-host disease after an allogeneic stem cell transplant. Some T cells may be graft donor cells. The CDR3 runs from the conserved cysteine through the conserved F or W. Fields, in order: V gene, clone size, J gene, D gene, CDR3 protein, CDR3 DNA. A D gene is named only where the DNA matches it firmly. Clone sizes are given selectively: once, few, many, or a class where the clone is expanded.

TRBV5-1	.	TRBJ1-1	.	CASSGGARTEAFF	TGCGCCAGCAGCGGGGGGGCACGCACTGAAGCTTTCTTT
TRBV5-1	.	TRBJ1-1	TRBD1	CASSWTGGWTEAFF	TGCGCCAGCAGCTGGACAGGGGGGTGGACTGAAGCTTTCTTT
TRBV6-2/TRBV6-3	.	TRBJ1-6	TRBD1	CASSYLAGGESPLHF	TGTGCCAGCAGTTACTTGGCAGGGGGTGAATCACCCCTCCACTTT
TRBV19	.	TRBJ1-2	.	CASSIAWSGELGYTF	TGTGCCAGTAGTATAGCTTGGAGCGGAGAGCTCGGCTACACCTTC
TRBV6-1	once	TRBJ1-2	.	CASSESSGLTNYGYTF	TGTGCCAGCAGTGAATCATCAGGGTTGACTAACTATGGCTACACCTTC
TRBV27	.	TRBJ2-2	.	CASSKAGDTGELFF	TGTGCCAGCTCTAAGGCAGGGGACACCGGGGAGCTGTTTTTT
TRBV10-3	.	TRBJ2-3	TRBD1	CAIRAGTGVDTQYF	TGTGCCATCAGGGCCGGGACAGGGGTAGATACGCAGTATTTT
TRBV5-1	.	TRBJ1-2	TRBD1	CASSLGQGQYGYTF	TGCGCCAGCAGCTTGGGACAGGGACAGTATGGCTACACCTTC
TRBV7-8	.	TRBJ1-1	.	CASSLHGGSSTEAFF	TGTGCCAGCAGCTTGCACGGTGGGTCTAGCACTGAAGCTTTCTTT
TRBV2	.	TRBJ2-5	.	CASSGAYHREAYF	TGTGCCAGCAGTGGGGCCTATCACAGGGAGGCGTACTTC
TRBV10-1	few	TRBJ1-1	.	CASSEFPDEAFF	TGCGCCAGCAGTGAGTTTCCAGATGAAGCTTTCTTT
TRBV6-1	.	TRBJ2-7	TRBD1	CASSEGPPTGITYEQYF	TGTGCCAGCAGTGAAGGGCCACCGACAGGGATAACCTACGAGCAGTACTTC
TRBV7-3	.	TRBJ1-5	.	CASSLTLNQPQHF	TGTGCCAGCAGCTTAACCCTCAATCAGCCCCAGCATTTT
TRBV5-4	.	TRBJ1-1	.	CASSLRTNKNTEAFF	TGTGCCAGCAGCTTGAGGACTAATAAGAACACTGAAGCTTTCTTT
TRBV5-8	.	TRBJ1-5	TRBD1	CASSSGDRLNQPQHF	TGTGCCAGCAGCTCTGGGGACAGACTCAATCAGCCCCAGCATTTT
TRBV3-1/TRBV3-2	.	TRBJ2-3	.	CASSHLTDTQYF	TGTGCCAGCAGCCACCTCACAGATACGCAGTATTTT
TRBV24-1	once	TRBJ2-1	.	CATSDSRGRVGRLSYNEQFF	TGTGCCACCAGTGACTCTCGAGGCCGAGTCGGCAGGCTCTCCTACAATGAGCAGTTCTTC
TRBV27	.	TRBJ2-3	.	CASSLKSDTQYF	TGTGCCAGCAGTTTAAAGTCAGATACGCAGTATTTT
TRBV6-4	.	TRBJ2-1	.	CASSVRGRNNEQFF	TGTGCCAGCAGTGTACGGGGCAGAAACAATGAGCAGTTCTTC
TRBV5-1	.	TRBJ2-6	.	CASSLSGANVLTF	TGCGCCAGCAGCTTATCTGGGGCCAACGTCCTGACTTTC
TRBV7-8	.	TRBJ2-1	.	CASTPGRSSYNEQFF	TGTGCCAGCACCCCTGGACGGAGCTCCTACAATGAGCAGTTCTTC
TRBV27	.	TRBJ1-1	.	CASHLRRDTEAFF	TGTGCCAGCCATTTAAGGAGGGACACTGAAGCTTTCTTT
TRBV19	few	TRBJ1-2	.	CASSITAYYGYTF	TGTGCCAGTAGTATTACGGCCTACTATGGCTACACCTTC
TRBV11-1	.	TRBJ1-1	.	CASSLGRGNTEAFF	TGTGCCAGCAGCTTAGGACGGGGAAACACTGAAGCTTTCTTT
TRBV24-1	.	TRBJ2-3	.	CATSDLSLPTQYF	TGTGCCACCAGTGATTTATCTTTGCCAACGCAGTATTTT
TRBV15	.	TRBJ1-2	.	CATSTPAGIYGYTF	TGTGCCACCAGCACCCCCGCAGGGATCTATGGCTACACCTTC
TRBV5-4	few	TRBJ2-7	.	CASSLGGMNEQYF	TGTGCCAGCAGCTTGGGGGGGATGAACGAGCAGTACTTC
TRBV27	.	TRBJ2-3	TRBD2	CASSPPGDSGGLSTDTQYF	TGTGCCAGCAGTCCTCCCGGGGATAGCGGGGGCCTAAGCACAGATACGCAGTATTTT
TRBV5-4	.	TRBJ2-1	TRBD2	CASSLDLGRDEQFF	TGTGCCAGCAGCTTGGATTTAGGGAGGGATGAGCAGTTCTTC
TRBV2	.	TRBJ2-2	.	CASSTMGGAAGELFF	TGTGCCAGCAGTACCATGGGGGGCGCAGCCGGGGAGCTGTTTTTT
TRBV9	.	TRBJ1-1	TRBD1	CASSARQGMNTEAFF	TGTGCCAGCAGCGCTAGACAGGGAATGAACACTGAAGCTTTCTTT